This TCR beta chain was found in a study of cytomegalovirus exposure and HLA in healthy donors. Primers: 60 Vbeta forward and 13 Jbeta reverse. Profiling relied on immunoSEQ multiplex PCR, and the TCRdb table lists in-frame clones only, not all of them. The sample consists of fewer than 200,000 clones, 84% of them appearing once. This CDR3 has 19 amino acids. Germline lookup yields CDR1 LNHDA and CDR2 SQIVND (reference sequence). Unmatched junction bases numbered 15, after V lost 3 bases and J lost 0 bases. This receptor was obtained from a girl under 10 years old in good health and CMV-seropositive. The sequenced sample was PBMCs. The rearrangement links TRBV19 to TRBJ2-3; TRBD1 agrees at 7 bases. The chain's CDR3 is CASSISLLRGLRSTDTQYF. The CDR3 DNA sequence: TGTGCCAGTAGTATCTCCCTTTTAAGGGGGCTTCGAAGCACAGATACGCAGTATTTT.